These 27 T cell receptor beta chains were sequenced from one sample in a study of blood T cells in healthy people across ages (dated by TCRdb to between 2014 and 2017). Library preparation used 5' RACE. A second roughly 6 to 11 cycle PCR used a sample-barcoded 5' primer and a J-beta primer mix. TCRdb reran the public reads through fastp at Q25 and MiXCR, keeping productive beta chains. Each record represents a unique CDR3 protein, reported with the most common genes and DNA among its rows. Within this sample are 1,800,000 or so distinct CDR3 sequences, with 30% to 40% of them counted one time only. 23% of the sample comes from the top ten. The sequenced sample consisted of blood. The receptor source for this set is a human donor in good health.

The chain uses TRBV10-3 and TRBJ1-2; 7 positions match TRBD1. The germline CDR1 and CDR2 sequences are ENHRY and SYGVKD. Trimming at V came to 6 bases and at J to 8 bases, leaving 9 bases not matched to a gene. The CDR3 is 13 amino acids. The CDR3 loop is CAISREGAQGYTF. CDR3 bases: TGTGCCATCAGCAGGGAGGGGGCGCAGGGCTACACCTTC.

The chain is built from TRBV4-3 and TRBJ2-5; 7 nucleotides line up with TRBD1. CDR3 length: 15 residues. After removal of 1 base from V and 4 bases from J, the junction contained 6 bases not matched to a gene. Germline V gene lookup returns CDR1 LGHNA and CDR2 YSLEER. This CDR3 is CASSQAGTVGETQYF. CDR3 sequence (DNA): TGCGCCAGCAGCCAAGCAGGGACAGTTGGAGAGACCCAGTACTTC.

The chain couples TRBV5-1 to TRBJ1-2; D may be TRBD1 (6 bases). V was shortened by 4 bases and J by 0 bases, with 13 bases between the two germline ends. CDR1 is SGHRS, CDR2 YFSETQ, per germline. This CDR3 contains 15 residues. The CDR3 nucleotides are TGCGCCAGCAGCCAAGACAGGCCCCCTAACTATGGCTACACCTTC. Translating it yields CASSQDRPPNYGYTF. The entire variable domain, with the rest obtained from reference TRBV5-1 and TRBJ1-2, is as follows: KAGVTQTPRYLIKTRGQQVTLSCSPISGHRSVSWYQQTPGQGLQFLFEYFSETQRNKGNFPGRFSGRQFSNSRSEMNVSTLELGDSALYLCASSQDRPPNYGYTFGSGTRLTVV.

The CDR3 DNA is TGTGCCAGCAGCTTCCGGGACGTGTCCTACAATGAGCAGTTCTTC. Amino acid sequence: CASSFRDVSYNEQFF. The J gene is TRBJ2-1, the V gene TRBV7-2; D possibly matches TRBD1 or TRBD2 (5 bases each). The CDR3 runs to 15 residues. From germline, CDR1 is SGHTA and CDR2 FQGNSA. The V end was cut by 3 bases, the J end by 1 base, with 10 bases between.

The chain is built from TRBV12-3 or TRBV12-4 and TRBJ2-2; D might be TRBD2 (5 bases). V dropped 1 base and J dropped 5 bases, with 11 bases sitting between them. This CDR3 is built from 15 residues. The CDR3 DNA is TGTGCCAGCAGTTTAGGCCTGACGGGAACCGGGGAGCTGTTTTTT. It yields the protein CASSLGLTGTGELFF.

This chain joins TRBV7-2 and TRBJ1-2, with 7 bases that match TRBD1. J gave up 3 bases and V 4 bases, and 8 bases lay outside the gene matches. From germline, CDR1 is SGHTA and CDR2 FQGNSA. CDR3 length: 15 residues. The CDR3 nucleotides read TGTGCCAGCAGCTGCGGACGAGGGACAGACTATGGCTACACCTTC. Its protein product is CASSCGRGTDYGYTF.

This clonotype has just a few counts. This chain links TRBV6-5 with TRBJ2-1; 9 positions agree with TRBD2. The V and J ends lost 0 bases and 8 bases, in that order; junction bases with no gene match: 8. The CDR3 is 16 amino acids. Germline-derived CDR1 and CDR2 are MNHEY and SVGAGI. The CDR3 region is CASSYSGLAPLHEQFF. CDR3 coding DNA: TGTGCCAGCAGTTACTCGGGACTAGCTCCCCTCCATGAGCAGTTCTTC.

V and J are TRBV5-1 and TRBJ2-3, with 9 nucleotides matching TRBD1. This CDR3 is 16 amino acids long. Germline values: CDR1 SGHRS, CDR2 YFSETQ. V lost 4 bases, J lost 6 bases, and 12 bases stayed unmatched. CDR3 protein: CASSEGGTGYQDTQYF. CDR3 DNA: TGCGCCAGCAGCGAGGGCGGGACAGGGTATCAGGATACGCAGTATTTT. Together with reference TRBV5-1 and TRBJ2-3, the CDR3 gives the full variable domain: KAGVTQTPRYLIKTRGQQVTLSCSPISGHRSVSWYQQTPGQGLQFLFEYFSETQRNKGNFPGRFSGRQFSNSRSEMNVSTLELGDSALYLCASSEGGTGYQDTQYFGPGTRLTVL.

The chain combines TRBV7-2 with TRBJ1-2; D perhaps matches TRBD1 (6 bases). Germline CDR1 and CDR2: SGHTA and FQGNSA. Trimming pared 4 bases from V and 2 bases from J, leaving 14 bases between. CDR3 length: 15 amino acids. The CDR3 spells CASSSIGRGNYGYTF. In DNA, the CDR3 is TGTGCCAGCAGCTCCATAGGCAGGGGAAACTATGGCTACACCTTC.

This clonotype came up many times. The junction departs from germline at one end; a sequencing error may be responsible. The V call is TRBV6-1, the J call TRBJ2-1; D is possibly TRBD2 (7 bases). CDR1 is MNHNS, CDR2 SASEGT, per germline. The CDR3 is 13 amino acids. This CDR3 is CASSTRGDKEQFF. CDR3 bases: TGTGCCAGCAGTACCCGGGGGGACAAAGAGCAGTTCTTC.

This rearrangement joins TRBV7-2 to TRBJ2-7; 8 bases fit TRBD2. CDR3 length equals 16 residues. V lost 1 base and J lost 2; bases outside the gene matches: 7. The germline gives CDR1 SGHTA, CDR2 FQGNSA. The CDR3 DNA is TGTGCCAGCAGCTTAGATTTCGGAGCGGGGGCCTACGAGCAGTACTTC. As protein: CASSLDFGAGAYEQYF.

The chain couples TRBV18 to TRBJ2-6, with D possibly TRBD2 on 5 matching bases. The CDR3 covers 16 residues. V lost 3 bases and J 0 bases, leaving 9 bases between the germline ends. CDR1 KGHSH and CDR2 LQKENI come from the germline V gene. CDR3 coding DNA: TGTGCCAGCTCACCCCTCCGGGACTCTGGGGCCAACGTCCTGACTTTC. This gives the protein CASSPLRDSGANVLTF.

The rearrangement links TRBV20-1 to TRBJ1-1; unclear D gene. The CDR3 has 14 amino acids. The V end lost 0 bases, the J end lost 1 base, and 9 bases lay between the germline ends. The germline V gene has CDR1 DFQATT and CDR2 SNEGSKA (reference sequence). DNA of the CDR3: TGCAGTGCTAGAGAACCGTGGGGGAACACTGAAGCTTTCTTT. It translates to CSAREPWGNTEAFF.

A few counts support this clonotype. The chain recombines TRBV7-7 with TRBJ2-1, with D perhaps TRBD2 (5 bases). Germline V gives CDR1 SSHAT, CDR2 FNYEAQ (reference sequence). The CDR3 contains 14 residues. Trimming pared 5 bases from V and 11 bases from J, leaving 19 bases between. In DNA, the CDR3 is TGTGCCAGCAGCCCAATGAGCGGCGCTTACAAGCAGTTCTTC. Protein: CASSPMSGAYKQFF.

The chain uses TRBV12-3 or TRBV12-4 and TRBJ1-1; 10 bases align to TRBD1. The CDR3 totals 13 residues. Trimming took 5 bases from V and 11 from J; bases not matched to a gene: 8. In DNA, the CDR3 is TGTGCCAGCAGTGGAACCGGGACAGGGGACGCTTTCTTT. Its protein product is CASSGTGTGDAFF.

The V call is TRBV4-1, the J call TRBJ2-1; 9 nucleotides line up with TRBD2. J was trimmed by 5 bases and V by 4 bases; bases with no gene match: 6. The CDR3 is 15 residues long. The V gene's germline CDR1 is MGHRA and CDR2 YSYEKL. CDR3 sequence (DNA): TGCGCCAGCAGCCCTTCGGCGGGGGGGAACAATGAGCAGTTCTTC. The encoded protein is CASSPSAGGNNEQFF.

This clonotype was observed a few times. The genes are TRBV5-6 and TRBJ1-2; tentatively, D is TRBD1 (6 bases). The germline gives CDR1 SGHDT, CDR2 YYEEEE. Between the trimmed V and J ends, which lost 7 bases and 6 bases, there was a span of 16 bases. This CDR3 is built from 13 residues. The CDR3 reads CASGEPRGNGYTF. The CDR3, as DNA: TGTGCCAGCGGCGAGCCCAGGGGTAATGGCTACACCTTC. Filled out from reference TRBV5-6 and TRBJ1-2, the complete variable domain reads DAGVTQSPTHLIKTRGQQVTLRCSPKSGHDTVSWYQQALGQGPQFIFQYYEEEERQRGNFPDRFSGHQFPNYSSELNVNALLLGDSALYLCASGEPRGNGYTFGSGTRLTVV.

This rearrangement joins TRBV4-3 to TRBJ2-1; TRBD2 matches 7 bases. The CDR3 runs 14 residues. Germline CDR1 reads LGHNA; CDR2 reads YSLEER. V was pared by 2 bases and J by 9 bases, with 7 bases of the junction left unmatched. The CDR3 sequence: CASSQYRGVGEQFF. The CDR3 nucleotides are TGCGCCAGCAGCCAATATCGGGGGGTCGGTGAGCAGTTCTTC.

This clonotype has just a few counts. The genes are TRBV20-1 and TRBJ2-5; D is undetermined. V lost 0 bases and J lost 2, with 4 bases in between. Germline assignment: CDR1 DFQATT and CDR2 SNEGSKA (reference sequence). This CDR3 has 12 residues. The CDR3 nucleotides read TGCAGTGCTAGAGATCTGCAAGAGACCCAGTACTTC. Translation gives CSARDLQETQYF.

J is TRBJ2-7 and V is TRBV28, with 10 bases aligning to TRBD1. Germline trimming cut 4 bases from V and 4 bases from J; bases unmatched to any gene: 10. Per the germline V gene, CDR1 is MDHEN and CDR2 is SYDVKM. There are 16 residues in the CDR3. CDR3 loop: CASSSPGTGAGYEQYF. The CDR3 DNA sequence: TGTGCCAGCAGTTCCCCCGGGACAGGGGCTGGGTACGAGCAGTACTTC.

This sequence joins TRBV28 and TRBJ1-5; a weak D match, TRBD1 (5 bases). CDR3 length: 15 residues. V lost 5 bases and J lost 5, with 16 bases in between. Germline-derived CDR1 and CDR2 are MDHEN and SYDVKM. DNA for the CDR3: TGTGCCAGCAGTCCGGGGCGGGCAGGGTATCAGCCCCAGCATTTT. Translation: CASSPGRAGYQPQHF.

This chain joins TRBV6-6 and TRBJ2-5, with D perhaps matching TRBD2 (6 bases). The germline V gene has CDR1 MNHNY and CDR2 SVGAGI (reference sequence). This CDR3 has 16 amino acids. Trimming removed 6 bases from V and 2 bases from J, with 19 bases in between. Here the CDR3 reads CASSLTAPLAQETQYF. The CDR3 DNA is TGTGCCAGCAGCCTTACAGCCCCTCTAGCGCAAGAGACCCAGTACTTC.

The CDR3 nucleotides are TGCGCCAGCAGCTTACGAGGGGATAGCAATCAGCCCCAGTATTTT. It translates to CASSLRGDSNQPQYF. The J gene is TRBJ1-5, the V gene TRBV5-1; D tentatively fits TRBD1 or TRBD2 (5 bases each). With the DNA end fitting TRBJ2-3 better, the J assignment may be wrong. The CDR3 consists of 15 residues. Looked up from germline, CDR1 is SGHRS and CDR2 is YFSETQ.

The chain carries TRBV2 and TRBJ1-5, with D hard to call. V lost 0 bases and J lost 1, with 7 bases in between. Germline V CDR1 and CDR2: SNHLY, FYNNEI. This CDR3 has 15 residues. The CDR3 loop is CASSEASRSNQPQHF. CDR3 DNA sequence: TGTGCCAGCAGTGAAGCGTCTAGAAGCAATCAGCCCCAGCATTTT.

The rearrangement joins TRBV28 to TRBJ2-6; D is undetermined. This CDR3 has 15 residues. Trimming pared 1 base from V and 2 bases from J, leaving 6 bases between. Per the germline V gene, CDR1 is MDHEN and CDR2 is SYDVKM. The CDR3 DNA reads as TGTGCCAGCAGTTTATCAGTTGCTGGGGCCAACGTCCTGACTTTC. It codes for CASSLSVAGANVLTF.

This chain uses TRBV29-1 with TRBJ2-1; TRBD2 might be the D (5 bases). The CDR3 sequence is 11 residues long. The germline V and J ends were trimmed by 5 bases and 9 bases, with 11 bases remaining between them. The germline CDR1 and CDR2 sequences are SQVTM and ANQGSEA. The CDR3 spells CSVIRTSEQFF. The CDR3 DNA sequence: TGCAGCGTTATCCGGACTTCTGAGCAGTTCTTC.

This clonotype came up a few times. The chain carries TRBV6-1 and TRBJ1-5, with D uncertain. CDR1 and CDR2 from the germline V gene are MNHNS and SASEGT. Trimming shortened V by 1 base and J by 5 bases, and 15 bases separated the two germline ends. The length of the CDR3 is 16 residues. The CDR3 protein is CASSEERFGGYQPQHF. The CDR3 DNA sequence: TGTGCCAGCAGTGAAGAGCGCTTTGGAGGATATCAGCCCCAGCATTTT.